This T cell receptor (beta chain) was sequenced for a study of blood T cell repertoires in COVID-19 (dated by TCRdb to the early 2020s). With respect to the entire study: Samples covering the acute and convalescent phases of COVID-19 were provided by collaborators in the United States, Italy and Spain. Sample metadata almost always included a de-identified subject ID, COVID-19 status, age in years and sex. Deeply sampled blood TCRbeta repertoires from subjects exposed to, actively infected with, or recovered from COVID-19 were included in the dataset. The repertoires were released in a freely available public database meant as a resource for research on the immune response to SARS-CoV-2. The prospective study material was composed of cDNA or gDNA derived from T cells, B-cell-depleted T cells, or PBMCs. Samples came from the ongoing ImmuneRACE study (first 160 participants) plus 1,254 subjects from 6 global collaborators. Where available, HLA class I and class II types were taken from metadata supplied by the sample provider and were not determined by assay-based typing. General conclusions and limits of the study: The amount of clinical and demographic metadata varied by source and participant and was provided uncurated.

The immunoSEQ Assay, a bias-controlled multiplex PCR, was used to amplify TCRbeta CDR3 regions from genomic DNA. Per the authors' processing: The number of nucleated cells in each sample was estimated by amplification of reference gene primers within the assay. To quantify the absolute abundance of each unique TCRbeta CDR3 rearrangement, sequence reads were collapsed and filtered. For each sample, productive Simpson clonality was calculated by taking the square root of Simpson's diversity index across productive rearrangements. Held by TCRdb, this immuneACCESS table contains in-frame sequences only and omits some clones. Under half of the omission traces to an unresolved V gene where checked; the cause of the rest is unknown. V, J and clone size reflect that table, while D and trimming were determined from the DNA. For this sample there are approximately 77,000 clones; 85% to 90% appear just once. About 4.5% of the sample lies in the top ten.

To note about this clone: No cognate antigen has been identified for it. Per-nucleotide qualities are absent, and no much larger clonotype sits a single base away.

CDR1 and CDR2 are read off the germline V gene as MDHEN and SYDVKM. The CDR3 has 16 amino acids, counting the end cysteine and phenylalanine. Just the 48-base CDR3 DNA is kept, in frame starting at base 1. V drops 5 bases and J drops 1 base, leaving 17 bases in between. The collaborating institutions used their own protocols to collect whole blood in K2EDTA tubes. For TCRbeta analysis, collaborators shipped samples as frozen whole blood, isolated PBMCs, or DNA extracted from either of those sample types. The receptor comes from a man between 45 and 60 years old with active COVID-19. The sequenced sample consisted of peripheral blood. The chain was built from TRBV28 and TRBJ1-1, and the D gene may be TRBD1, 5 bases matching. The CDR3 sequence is CASSRPPGNRNTEAFF. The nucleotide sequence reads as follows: TGTGCCAGCAGTCGCCCTCCAGGGAACAGGAACACTGAAGCTTTCTTT.